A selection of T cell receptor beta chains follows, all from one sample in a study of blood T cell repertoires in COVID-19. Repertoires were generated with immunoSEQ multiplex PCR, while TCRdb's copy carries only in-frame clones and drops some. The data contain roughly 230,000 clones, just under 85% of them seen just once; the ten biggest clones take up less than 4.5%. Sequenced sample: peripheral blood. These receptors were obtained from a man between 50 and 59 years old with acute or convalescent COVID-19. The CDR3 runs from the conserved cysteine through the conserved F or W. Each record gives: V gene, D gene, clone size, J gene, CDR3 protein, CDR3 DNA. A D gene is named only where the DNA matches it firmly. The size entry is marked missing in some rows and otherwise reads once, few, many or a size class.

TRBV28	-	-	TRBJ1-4	CASSPFEESENEKLFF	TGTGCCAGCAGTCCCTTCGAGGAGTCCGAAAATGAAAAACTGTTTTTT
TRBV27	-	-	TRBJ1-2	CASSISALDYGYTF	TGTGCCAGCAGTATCAGCGCTTTAGACTATGGCTACACCTTC
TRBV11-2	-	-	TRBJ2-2	CASSSTDPGGSDTGELFF	TGTGCCAGCAGCTCAACAGACCCTGGGGGGTCGGACACCGGGGAGCTGTTTTTT
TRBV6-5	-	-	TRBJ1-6	CASFPGSGDSPLHF	TGTGCCAGCTTCCCAGGAAGTGGTGATTCACCCCTCCACTTT
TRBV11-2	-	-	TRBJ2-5	CASSLEPGGLDTQYF	TGTGCCAGCAGCTTAGAACCAGGGGGGCTAGACACCCAGTACTTC
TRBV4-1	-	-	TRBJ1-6	CASSPTPGGDTNSPLHF	TGCGCCAGCAGCCCGACCCCGGGTGGGGACACCAATTCACCCCTCCACTTT
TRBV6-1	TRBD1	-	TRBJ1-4	CASSVFGVDRGDEKLFF	TGTGCCAGCAGTGTCTTCGGGGTCGACAGGGGTGATGAAAAACTGTTTTTT
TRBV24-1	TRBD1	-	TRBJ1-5	CATSDEQGVGNQPQHF	TGTGCCACCAGTGATGAACAGGGGGTTGGCAATCAGCCCCAGCATTTT
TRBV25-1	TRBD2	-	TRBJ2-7	CASRVAGGPYEQYF	TGTGCCAGCAGGGTAGCGGGGGGGCCCTACGAGCAGTACTTC
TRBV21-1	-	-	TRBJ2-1	CASSKGPDRASYNEQFF	TGTGCCAGCAGCAAAGGGCCGGACAGGGCCTCCTACAATGAGCAGTTCTTC
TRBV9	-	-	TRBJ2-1	CASSVEGALGNEQFF	TGTGCCAGCAGCGTAGAAGGGGCTCTCGGCAATGAGCAGTTCTTC
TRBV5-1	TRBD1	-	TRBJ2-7	CASSSYRGDEQYF	TGCGCCAGCAGCTCATACAGGGGCGACGAGCAGTACTTC
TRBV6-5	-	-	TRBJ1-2	CASSYTGRGYTF	TGTGCCAGCAGTTACACAGGCAGAGGCTACACCTTC
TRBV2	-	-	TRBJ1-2	CASSELEGRYYGYTF	TGTGCCAGCAGTGAACTGGAGGGGCGTTACTATGGCTACACCTTC
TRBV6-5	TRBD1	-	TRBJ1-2	CASSYQGVVGGYTF	TGTGCCAGCAGTTACCAGGGGGTGGTCGGTGGCTACACCTTC
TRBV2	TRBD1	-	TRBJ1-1	CASSETGRNTEAFF	TGTGCCAGCAGTGAGACAGGGAGGAACACTGAAGCTTTCTTT
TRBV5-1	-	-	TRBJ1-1	CASSLGDRSAAFF	TGCGCCAGCAGCTTGGGAGACAGGTCGGCAGCTTTCTTT
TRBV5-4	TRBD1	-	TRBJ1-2	CASSIRQGDYGYTF	TGTGCCAGCAGCATAAGACAGGGAGACTATGGCTACACCTTC
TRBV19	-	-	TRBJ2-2	CASSIGQGTGELFF	TGTGCCAGTAGTATTGGGCAGGGCACCGGGGAGCTGTTTTTT
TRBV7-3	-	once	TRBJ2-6	CASSLGGPGANVLTF	TGTGCCAGCAGCTTAGGCGGTCCTGGGGCCAACGTCCTGACTTTC
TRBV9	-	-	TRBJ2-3	CASSVEGSGGHTQYF	TGTGCCAGCAGCGTAGAGGGTAGCGGAGGACATACGCAGTATTTT
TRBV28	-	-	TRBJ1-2	CASSGYREFEGYTF	TGTGCCAGCAGTGGATACAGGGAATTTGAGGGCTACACCTTC
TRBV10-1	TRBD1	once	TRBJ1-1	CASSEYWTGALADTEAFF	TGCGCCAGCAGTGAATACTGGACAGGGGCCCTGGCGGACACTGAAGCTTTCTTT
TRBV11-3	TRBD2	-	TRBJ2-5	CASSERTSVETQYF	TGTGCCAGCAGCGAAAGGACTAGCGTCGAGACCCAGTACTTC
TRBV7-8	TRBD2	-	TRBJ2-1	CASSARLAGGGVYNEQFF	TGTGCCAGCAGCGCCCGACTAGCGGGAGGAGGGGTTTACAATGAGCAGTTCTTC
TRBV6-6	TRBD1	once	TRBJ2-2	CASSYSSPGQGLFF	TGTGCCAGCAGTTACTCATCCCCGGGACAGGGGCTGTTTTTT
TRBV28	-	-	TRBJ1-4	CASSPSDRLTTNEKLFF	TGTGCCAGCAGTCCTTCCGACAGGCTAACAACTAATGAAAAACTGTTTTTT
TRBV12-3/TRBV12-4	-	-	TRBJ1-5	CASSLRDTDLHF	TGTGCCAGCAGCCTCCGGGACACAGACCTACATTTT
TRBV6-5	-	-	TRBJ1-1	CASRARGWNTEAFF	TGTGCCAGCAGGGCCCGCGGATGGAACACTGAAGCTTTCTTT
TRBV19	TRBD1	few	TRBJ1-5	CASGGTGGYQPQHF	TGTGCCAGCGGTGGGACAGGGGGCTATCAGCCCCAGCATTTT
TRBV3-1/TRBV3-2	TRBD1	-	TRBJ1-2	CASSHSPGQGLDGYTF	TGTGCCAGCAGCCACTCACCGGGACAGGGGTTAGATGGCTACACCTTC
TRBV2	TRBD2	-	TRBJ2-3	CASTGTSALNTQYF	TGTGCCAGCACTGGGACTAGCGCGTTGAATACGCAGTATTTT
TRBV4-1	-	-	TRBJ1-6	CASSQTDSSSYNSPLHF	TGCGCCAGCAGCCAGACGGACTCCAGCTCCTATAATTCACCCCTCCACTTT
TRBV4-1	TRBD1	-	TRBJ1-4	CASSQEDLGQENEKLFF	TGCGCCAGCAGCCAAGAAGACCTGGGACAGGAGAATGAAAAACTGTTTTTT
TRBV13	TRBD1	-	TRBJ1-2	CASSVGQGGSNYGYTF	TGTGCCAGCAGCGTCGGACAGGGGGGCAGTAACTATGGCTACACCTTC
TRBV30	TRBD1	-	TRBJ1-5	CAFQGGSRGQPQHF	TGTGCCTTTCAAGGGGGCAGTCGGGGGCAGCCCCAGCATTTT
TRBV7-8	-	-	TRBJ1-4	CASSLSAGGTNEKLFF	TGTGCCAGCAGCTTATCCGCAGGAGGAACTAATGAAAAACTGTTTTTT
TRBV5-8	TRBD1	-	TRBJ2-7	CASSPGTGGGKDEQYF	TGTGCCAGCAGCCCGGGGACAGGGGGCGGGAAGGACGAGCAGTACTTC
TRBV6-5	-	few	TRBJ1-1	CASIPTGNTEAFF	TGTGCCAGCATCCCGACAGGGAACACTGAAGCTTTCTTT
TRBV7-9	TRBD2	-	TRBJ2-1	CASSPGLAGNEQFF	TGTGCCAGCAGCCCCGGACTAGCGGGGAATGAGCAGTTCTTC
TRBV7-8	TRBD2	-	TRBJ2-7	CASSLREGYEQYF	TGTGCCAGCAGCTTAAGGGAGGGCTACGAGCAGTACTTC
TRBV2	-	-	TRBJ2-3	CASSGRDTYTDTQYF	TGTGCCAGCAGCGGACGGGACACTTACACAGATACGCAGTATTTT
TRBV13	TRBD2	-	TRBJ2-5	CASSNRLAEETQYF	TGTGCCAGCAGCAACAGACTAGCGGAAGAGACCCAGTACTTC
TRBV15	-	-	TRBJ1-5	CATSSSRRGGTGNQPQHF	TGTGCCACCAGCAGTTCCCGGAGGGGGGGCACGGGCAATCAGCCCCAGCATTTT
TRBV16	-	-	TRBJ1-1	CASSGAFNTEAFF	TGTGCCAGCAGCGGGGCCTTTAACACTGAAGCTTTCTTT
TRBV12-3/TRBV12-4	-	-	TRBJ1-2	CANYQTNYGYTF	TGTGCCAACTATCAGACTAACTATGGCTACACCTTC
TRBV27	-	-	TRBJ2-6	CASSLAVGANVLTF	TGTGCCAGCAGTCTAGCTGTTGGGGCCAACGTCCTGACTTTC
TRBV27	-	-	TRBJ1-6	CASTVMNGSPLHF	TGTGCCAGTACTGTCATGAATGGTTCACCCCTCCACTTT
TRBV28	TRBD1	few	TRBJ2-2	CASSFVGGVDTGELFF	TGTGCCAGCAGTTTTGTAGGGGGCGTGGACACCGGGGAGCTGTTTTTT